This T cell receptor beta chain was captured in a study of OX40 agonist ivuxolimab in advanced cancers. Study as a whole: Eligibility admitted prior anti-PD-1, anti-PD-L1 or anti-CTLA-4 therapy; roughly 39% had some.

Generated by immunoSEQ multiplex PCR, the TCRdb table keeps only in-frame clones and is missing some. This table has about 51,000 clones, around 81% appearing once. The germline gives CDR1 MNHEY, CDR2 SVGAGI. CDR3 size: 16 residues. J lost 4 bases, V lost 2 bases, and 9 bases had no gene match. The specimen was CD4+ or CD8+ T cells sorted from blood, collected in a trial of the OX40 agonist ivuxolimab. This receptor was identified in an adult with an advanced solid tumor such as melanoma, head and neck, liver or kidney cancer. The gene calls are TRBV6-5 and TRBJ2-3; 7 bases are shared with TRBD2. This CDR3 reads CASSYVRQGGADTQYF. Here the CDR3 DNA reads TGTGCCAGCAGTTACGTGCGGCAGGGAGGGGCAGATACGCAGTATTTT.